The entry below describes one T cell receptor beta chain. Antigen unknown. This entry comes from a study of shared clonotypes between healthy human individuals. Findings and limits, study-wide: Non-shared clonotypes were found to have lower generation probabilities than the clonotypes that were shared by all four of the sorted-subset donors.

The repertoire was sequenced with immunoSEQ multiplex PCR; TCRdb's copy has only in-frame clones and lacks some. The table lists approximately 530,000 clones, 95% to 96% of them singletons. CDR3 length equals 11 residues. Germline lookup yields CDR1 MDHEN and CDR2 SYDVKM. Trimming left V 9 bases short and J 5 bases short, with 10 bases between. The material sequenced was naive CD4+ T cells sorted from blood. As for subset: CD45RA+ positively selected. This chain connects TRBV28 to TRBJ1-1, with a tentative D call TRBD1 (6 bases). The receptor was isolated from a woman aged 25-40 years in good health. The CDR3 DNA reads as TGTGCCAGTACAGGGAGGACTGAAGCTTTCTTT. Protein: CASTGRTEAFF.